This is a list of T cell receptor beta chains from one sample in a study of shared clonotypes between healthy human individuals. Here immunoSEQ multiplex PCR was the method, and the copy in TCRdb shows in-frame clones only, minus some. The sample has around 2.1 million clones, 85% to 95% seen once. Input material: naive CD8+ T cells from PBMCs. The origin of the receptors is a man aged 18 to 30 in good health. Some clones in this sample may be carry-over from other donors' samples. CDR3s include the opening cysteine and the closing phenylalanine or tryptophan. The D gene is left open where the match is weak. Clone size is stated in some rows and not others, as once, few, many or a class when expanded.

j_call | clone_size | v_call | d_call | cdr3_aa | cdr3_nt
TRBJ2-7 | . | TRBV6-5 | TRBD1 | CASSSSTGAQTYEQYF | TGTGCCAGCAGTTCCTCGACAGGGGCACAAACCTACGAGCAGTACTTC
TRBJ2-1 | . | TRBV4-3 | TRBD1 | CASSQDPFRDSGHNEQFF | TGCGCCAGCAGCCAAGATCCCTTCCGGGACAGCGGTCACAATGAGCAGTTCTTC
TRBJ2-4 | . | TRBV27 | . | CASQMGGRSNIQYF | TGTGCCAGCCAAATGGGGGGCAGGTCAAACATTCAGTACTTC
TRBJ1-2 | . | TRBV6-1 | . | CASSDGVSNYGYTF | TGTGCCAGCAGTGACGGTGTCAGTAACTATGGCTACACCTTC
TRBJ2-7 | . | TRBV7-9 | . | CASSLAGQPSYEQYF | TGTGCCAGCAGCTTAGCGGGGCAGCCCTCCTACGAGCAGTACTTC
TRBJ2-1 | . | TRBV5-1 | . | CASSWGLVVSNEQFF | TGCGCCAGCAGCTGGGGGCTAGTCGTTTCCAATGAGCAGTTCTTC
TRBJ2-1 | once | TRBV27 | TRBD2 | CASSFLGTSGTRGNEQFF | TGTGCCAGCAGTTTCCTCGGGACTAGCGGGACCCGCGGGAATGAGCAGTTCTTC
TRBJ2-7 | . | TRBV27 | . | CASSSGPSYEQYF | TGTGCCAGCAGTTCAGGGCCCTCCTACGAGCAGTACTTC
TRBJ2-7 | . | TRBV25-1 | . | CASSVTYYEQYF | TGTGCCAGCAGTGTTACCTACTACGAGCAGTACTTC
TRBJ2-1 | once | TRBV7-9 | . | CASSLGTADYNEQFF | TGTGCCAGCAGCTTAGGGACAGCAGACTACAATGAGCAGTTCTTC
TRBJ2-1 | . | TRBV28 | . | CASSLYTESSYNEQFF | TGTGCCAGCAGTTTATATACGGAGAGCTCATACAATGAGCAGTTCTTC
TRBJ1-2 | . | TRBV6-5 | . | CARLSYLGGPGYTF | TGTGCCAGACTCAGTTACCTAGGGGGTCCTGGCTACACCTTC
TRBJ2-7 | . | TRBV7-8 | . | CASSGSGRSDYSYEQYF | TGTGCCAGCAGCGGCTCTGGGCGGAGTGACTACTCCTACGAGCAGTACTTC
TRBJ1-2 | . | TRBV4-3 | . | CASSQDERQVLNYGYTF | TGCGCCAGCAGCCAAGATGAAAGACAGGTACTTAACTATGGCTACACCTTC
TRBJ2-2 | . | TRBV27 | . | CASSLYYPGTGELFF | TGTGCCAGCAGTTTATATTACCCGGGCACCGGGGAGCTGTTTTTT
TRBJ2-3 | . | TRBV6-5 | TRBD1 | CASSYGTGSVDTQYF | TGTGCCAGCAGTTACGGGACAGGGAGTGTAGATACGCAGTATTTT
TRBJ1-2 | . | TRBV27 | . | CASSPEGRGYVFGYTF | TGTGCCAGCAGTCCGGAGGGTCGAGGGTACGTGTTTGGCTACACCTTC
TRBJ2-1 | . | TRBV27 | TRBD1 | CASSSLPGQGYNEQFF | TGTGCCAGCAGCTCGCTGCCGGGACAGGGGTACAATGAGCAGTTCTTC
TRBJ1-5 | . | TRBV28 | TRBD1 | CASSVRQGEGNQPQHF | TGTGCCAGCAGTGTCCGACAGGGTGAAGGCAATCAGCCCCAGCATTTT
TRBJ2-7 | . | TRBV19 | . | CASSIGGLFGEQYF | TGTGCCAGTAGTATTGGGGGGTTATTCGGCGAGCAGTACTTC
TRBJ2-7 | once | TRBV5-1 | . | CASSLGTLATEQYF | TGCGCCAGCAGCTTGGGGACCCTCGCAACCGAGCAGTACTTC
TRBJ2-4 | . | TRBV12-5 | . | CASGGDNGIQYF | TGTGCTAGTGGGGGGGACAACGGGATTCAGTACTTC
TRBJ2-3 | . | TRBV25-1 | . | CASRSGQGTQYF | TGTGCCAGCAGGAGCGGCCAGGGTACGCAGTATTTT
TRBJ2-1 | . | TRBV9 | . | CASRSGNNEQFF | TGTGCCAGCAGATCAGGGAACAATGAGCAGTTCTTC
TRBJ1-2 | . | TRBV28 | TRBD1 | CASRQDRGLPQLRVYGYTF | TGTGCCAGCAGACAAGACAGGGGTCTACCCCAGCTGAGGGTCTATGGCTACACCTTC
TRBJ2-1 | . | TRBV7-8 | TRBD2 | CASSWWMGGGYNEQFF | TGTGCCAGCAGCTGGTGGATGGGCGGGGGATACAATGAGCAGTTCTTC
TRBJ1-1 | . | TRBV4-1 | . | CASSQVGDLNTEAFF | TGCGCCAGCAGCCAAGTTGGAGACTTGAACACTGAAGCTTTCTTT
TRBJ1-2 | . | TRBV19 | . | CASSIELQATYYGYTF | TGTGCCAGTAGTATAGAACTACAGGCCACCTACTATGGCTACACCTTC
TRBJ2-2 | . | TRBV27 | . | CASSVRSTGELFF | TGTGCCAGCAGTGTGAGGAGCACCGGGGAGCTGTTTTTT
TRBJ2-1 | . | TRBV9 | . | CASSAERGSPYNEQFF | TGTGCCAGCAGCGCGGAAAGGGGCTCGCCCTACAATGAGCAGTTCTTC
TRBJ2-7 | . | TRBV27 | . | CASSFLQGSSYEQYF | TGTGCCAGCAGTTTCCTGCAGGGGAGCTCCTACGAGCAGTACTTC
TRBJ2-6 | . | TRBV9 | . | CASSVQSGFGANVLTF | TGTGCCAGCAGCGTGCAATCAGGGTTTGGGGCCAACGTCCTGACTTTC
TRBJ2-7 | . | TRBV28 | TRBD2 | CASSSPYKSGRVAQQYF | TGTGCCAGCAGCTCGCCTTATAAAAGCGGGAGGGTTGCTCAGCAGTACTTC
TRBJ2-7 | . | TRBV5-1 | TRBD2 | CASSLVGRATEQYF | TGCGCCAGCAGCCTAGTCGGGAGGGCCACCGAGCAGTACTTC
TRBJ2-7 | . | TRBV9 | TRBD1 | CASSPGTGVEQYF | TGTGCCAGCAGCCCCGGGACAGGGGTCGAGCAGTACTTC
TRBJ2-5 | . | TRBV19 | . | CASSIVPRSETQYF | TGTGCCAGTAGTATAGTCCCTCGATCGGAGACCCAGTACTTC
TRBJ2-5 | . | TRBV28 | TRBD1 | CASSLPPGGRETQYF | TGTGCCAGCAGTTTACCCCCAGGGGGAAGGGAGACCCAGTACTTC
TRBJ2-7 | . | TRBV28 | . | CASSLKGLAYEQYF | TGTGCCAGCAGTTTAAAGGGACTGGCCTACGAGCAGTACTTC
TRBJ2-2 | once | TRBV11-2 | TRBD1 | CASSFPAYRGQGTGELFF | TGTGCCAGCAGCTTTCCAGCCTACAGGGGGCAAGGCACCGGGGAGCTGTTTTTT
TRBJ2-7 | . | TRBV4-2 | TRBD2 | CASSQGLAGGYEQYF | TGTGCCAGCAGCCAAGGCCTAGCGGGAGGGTACGAGCAGTACTTC
TRBJ2-7 | . | TRBV27 | . | CASSAGRLYEQYF | TGTGCCAGCAGTGCGGGACGGCTCTACGAGCAGTACTTC
TRBJ2-1 | . | TRBV19 | TRBD2 | CASSIEQSGRFQFF | TGTGCCAGTAGTATAGAACAAAGCGGGAGGTTCCAGTTCTTC
TRBJ2-5 | . | TRBV27 | . | CASSLSREKETQYF | TGTGCCAGCAGTTTATCGAGGGAGAAGGAGACCCAGTACTTC
TRBJ2-3 | once | TRBV9 | TRBD2 | CASSVGGGRISDTQYF | TGTGCCAGCAGCGTAGGAGGCGGGAGGATCTCAGATACGCAGTATTTT
TRBJ2-7 | . | TRBV27 | . | CASSLYDSPRPHEQYF | TGTGCCAGCAGTTTGTACGACAGTCCCCGCCCCCACGAGCAGTACTTC
TRBJ1-5 | . | TRBV7-9 | . | CASSAPAGDSNQPQHF | TGTGCCAGCAGCGCCCCGGCAGGAGATAGCAATCAGCCCCAGCATTTT